The sequence of this TCR beta chain was determined in a study of T cell responses to AZD1222 COVID-19 vaccine. The method was immunoSEQ multiplex PCR; TCRdb's version includes in-frame clones alone and lacks a portion of them. The repertoire holds some 200,000 clones, roughly 93% seen once, with over 0.75% in the top ten. CDR1 and CDR2 (germline): MNHEY, SVGEGT. This CDR3 spans 15 amino acids. Trimming cost V 2 bases and J 5 bases, with 15 bases left between them. This specimen consisted of peripheral blood, obtained on day 0 of AZD1222 vaccination. The J gene is TRBJ1-1, the V gene TRBV6-2 or TRBV6-3; a weak D match, TRBD1 (6 bases). This TCR was sampled from an adult in good health. This CDR3 reads CASSYGIGGRTEAFF. Written as DNA, the CDR3 is TGTGCCAGCAGTTACGGTATTGGGGGGCGAACTGAAGCTTTCTTT.